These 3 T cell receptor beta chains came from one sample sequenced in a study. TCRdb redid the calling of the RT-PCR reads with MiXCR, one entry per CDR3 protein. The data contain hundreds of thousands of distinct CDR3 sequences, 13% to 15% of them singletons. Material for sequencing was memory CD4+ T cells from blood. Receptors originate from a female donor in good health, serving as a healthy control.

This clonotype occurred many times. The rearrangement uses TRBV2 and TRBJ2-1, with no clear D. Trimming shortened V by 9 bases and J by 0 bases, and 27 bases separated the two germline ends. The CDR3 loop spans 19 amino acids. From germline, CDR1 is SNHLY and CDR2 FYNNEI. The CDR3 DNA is TGTGCCAGTCACGCCCGGTTACAGCCGGACCACAGCTCCTACAATGAGCAGTTCTTC. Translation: CASHARLQPDHSSYNEQFF.

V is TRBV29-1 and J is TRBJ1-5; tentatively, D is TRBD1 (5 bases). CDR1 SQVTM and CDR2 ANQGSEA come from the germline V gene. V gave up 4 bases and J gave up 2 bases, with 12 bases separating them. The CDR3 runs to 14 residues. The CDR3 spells CSVVAQGGNQPQHF. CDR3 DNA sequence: TGCAGCGTTGTGGCGCAGGGAGGCAATCAGCCCCAGCATTTT. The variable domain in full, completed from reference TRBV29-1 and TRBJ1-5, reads SAVISQKPSRDICQRGTSLTIQCQVDSQVTMMFWYRQQPGQSLTLIATANQGSEATYESGFVIDKFPISRPNLTFSTLTVSNMSPEDSSIYLCSVVAQGGNQPQHFGDGTRLSIL.

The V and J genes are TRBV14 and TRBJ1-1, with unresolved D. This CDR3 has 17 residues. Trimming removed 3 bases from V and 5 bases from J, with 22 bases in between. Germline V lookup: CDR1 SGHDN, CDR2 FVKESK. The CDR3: CASSHPPRKGRGTEAFF. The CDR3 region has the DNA TGTGCCAGCAGCCACCCTCCCCGGAAGGGCCGAGGGACTGAAGCTTTCTTT.